This TCR beta chain was sequenced during a study of blood T cell repertoires in COVID-19. Germline CDR1 is LNHDA and CDR2 is SQIVND (reference sequence). This CDR3 is 14 amino acids long. Trimming left V 8 bases short and J 0 bases short, with 11 bases between. Produced via immunoSEQ multiplex PCR; TCRdb's table is partial and in-frame only. The profile shows 300,000 to 350,000 clones, more than 70% of them singletons. This chain uses TRBV19 with TRBJ1-5; the D gene is possibly TRBD1 (6 bases). The TCR originated in a woman aged 55 to 70 with COVID-19, enrolled during active disease. The sequenced sample consisted of peripheral blood. Here the CDR3 DNA reads TGTGCCAGTGATCAGGGGTTTAGCAATCAGCCCCAGCATTTT. It translates to CASDQGFSNQPQHF.